This is a list of T cell receptor beta chains from one sample in a study of metastatic and nonmetastatic thyroid tumors. TCRdb ran MiXCR on the PCR reads. Of 30,000 to 40,000 clones listed, roughly 26% are singletons. The material sequenced was blood. These receptors all come from a female donor with papillary thyroid cancer or a benign thyroid nodule (not recorded which). Some clones in this sample may be carry-over from other donors' samples. Both conserved end residues are part of each CDR3. Each record gives: clone size, V gene, D gene, J gene, CDR3 DNA, CDR3 protein. The D gene is left open where the match is weak. The listing skips clone size in some rows; elsewhere it reads once, few, many or a size class.

size: few
V: TRBV6-1
D: .
J: TRBJ2-6
DNA: TGTGCCAGCAGGAAGGGAAGGGTATCTGGGGCCAACGTCCTGACTTTC
CDR3: CASRKGRVSGANVLTF

size: .
V: TRBV30
D: .
J: TRBJ1-2
DNA: TGTGCCTGGAGCAAGGGGGGAAATGGTGGCTACACCTTC
CDR3: CAWSKGGNGGYTF

size: many
V: TRBV12-3/TRBV12-4
D: TRBD2
J: TRBJ2-1
DNA: TGTGCCAGCAGTTTATGGCGGGAGAACAATGAGCAGTTCTTC
CDR3: CASSLWRENNEQFF

size: many
V: TRBV6-1
D: TRBD2
J: TRBJ2-1
DNA: TGTGCCAGCACCCACGGGGGGTACCATGAGCAGTTCTTC
CDR3: CASTHGGYHEQFF

size: many
V: TRBV4-1
D: TRBD1
J: TRBJ2-7
DNA: TGCGCCAGCAGCCAAGCCCCGGGACAGAGCTACGAGCAGTACTTC
CDR3: CASSQAPGQSYEQYF

size: .
V: TRBV6-2/TRBV6-3
D: .
J: TRBJ1-6
DNA: TGTGCCAGCAGTTACTCGGAAGTTTGGGGTTCACCCCTCCACTTT
CDR3: CASSYSEVWGSPLHF

size: many
V: TRBV7-8
D: .
J: TRBJ2-6
DNA: TGTGCCAGCAGCTACTCCGGGTTAGATTTCTCTGGGGCCAACGTCCTGACTTTC
CDR3: CASSYSGLDFSGANVLTF

size: few
V: TRBV30
D: .
J: TRBJ2-5
DNA: TGTGTCTGGAGTGTCGTTCTGGGGACATTAAAAGAGACCCAGTACTTC
CDR3: CVWSVVLGTLKETQYF

size: many
V: TRBV7-9
D: .
J: TRBJ2-1
DNA: TGTGCCAGCAGCTTAACAGGAGACAGCTCCTACAATGAGCAGTTCTTC
CDR3: CASSLTGDSSYNEQFF

size: .
V: TRBV9
D: TRBD2
J: TRBJ2-3
DNA: TGTGCCAGCAGCCCTCGCAGGACTAGCGGGGGGCCTGATACGCAGTATTTT
CDR3: CASSPRRTSGGPDTQYF

size: .
V: TRBV7-8
D: TRBD2
J: TRBJ2-1
DNA: TGTGCCAGCAGCTTTGCGGGGGGGCCGGCCAATGAGCAGTTCTTC
CDR3: CASSFAGGPANEQFF

size: once
V: TRBV20-1
D: .
J: TRBJ2-3
DNA: TGCAGTGCTAGCGGCAGGGTTGGGAGCACAGATACGCAGTATTTT
CDR3: CSASGRVGSTDTQYF

size: medium-sized
V: TRBV6-1
D: .
J: TRBJ1-3
DNA: TGTGCCAGCAGCGCGGACCATAGCTCTGGAAACACCATATATTTT
CDR3: CASSADHSSGNTIYF

size: .
V: TRBV7-3
D: .
J: TRBJ2-1
DNA: TGTGCCAGCAGCTCCCTTGGCGGGTCCTACAATGAGCAGTTCTTC
CDR3: CASSSLGGSYNEQFF

size: .
V: TRBV20-1
D: .
J: TRBJ2-7
DNA: TGCAGTGCTATCTGTACTAGCTGGAGCCAGGAGCAGTACTTC
CDR3: CSAICTSWSQEQYF

size: .
V: TRBV19
D: .
J: TRBJ1-5
DNA: TGTGCCAGTCGGGGGGTCACGGGGCAGCCCCAGCATTTT
CDR3: CASRGVTGQPQHF

size: many
V: TRBV5-6
D: .
J: TRBJ1-6
DNA: TGTGCCAGCAGTTCCGACACGGAGCTTAATTCACCCCTCCACTTT
CDR3: CASSSDTELNSPLHF

size: many
V: TRBV5-1
D: TRBD1
J: TRBJ1-4
DNA: TGCGCCAGCAGCCAAGGGACAGTCCAGGCGGTTAATGAAAAACTGTTTTTT
CDR3: CASSQGTVQAVNEKLFF

size: few
V: TRBV27
D: .
J: TRBJ2-7
DNA: TGTGCCAGCACGGGGGGCGACGAGCAGTACTTC
CDR3: CASTGGDEQYF

size: many
V: TRBV28
D: .
J: TRBJ1-1
DNA: TGTGCCAGCAGTTTCGTTTACACTGAAGCTTTCTTT
CDR3: CASSFVYTEAFF

size: once
V: TRBV5-1
D: .
J: TRBJ2-2
DNA: TGCGCCAGCAGCTTGTATAGGCGGGAGAACACCGGGGAGCTGTTTTTT
CDR3: CASSLYRRENTGELFF

size: many
V: TRBV6-6
D: .
J: TRBJ1-5
DNA: TGTGCCAGCAGTTACCCGGCGGATAGCAATCAGCCCCAGCATTTT
CDR3: CASSYPADSNQPQHF

size: few
V: TRBV6-1
D: TRBD1
J: TRBJ2-7
DNA: TGTGCCAGCAGTGAAGGACAGGGGGTGTACGAGCAGTACTTC
CDR3: CASSEGQGVYEQYF

size: many
V: TRBV7-2
D: TRBD2
J: TRBJ2-3
DNA: TGTGCCAGCAGCTTAGGCCTAGCGGCACTAGATACGCAGTATTTT
CDR3: CASSLGLAALDTQYF

size: many
V: TRBV3-1
D: .
J: TRBJ1-6
DNA: TGTGCCAGCAGCCAAGAGTATGGGACCCTCCACTTT
CDR3: CASSQEYGTLHF

size: medium-sized
V: TRBV6-5
D: .
J: TRBJ1-3
DNA: TGTGCCAGCAGTTACTCTTCAGGATTTGGAAACACCATATATTTT
CDR3: CASSYSSGFGNTIYF

size: medium-sized
V: TRBV12-3/TRBV12-4
D: .
J: TRBJ2-7
DNA: TGTGCCAGCAGTGAACAGGGAACCTACGAGCAGTACTTC
CDR3: CASSEQGTYEQYF

size: many
V: TRBV2
D: .
J: TRBJ2-3
DNA: TGTGCCAGCAGTGAAGCGCGAGATACGCAGTATTTT
CDR3: CASSEARDTQYF

size: few
V: TRBV19
D: .
J: TRBJ1-1
DNA: TGTGCCAGTAGCCGGGGCGAGAACACTGAAGCTTTCTTT
CDR3: CASSRGENTEAFF